The clone carrying this TCR beta chain was seen only once. These data are taken from a study of cytomegalovirus exposure and HLA in healthy donors. CDR3 length: 14 amino acids. The ends lost 0 bases at V and 2 bases at J; junction bases unmatched: 0. The V gene's germline CDR1 is SGHVS and CDR2 FNYEAQ. Primers: 60 Vbeta forward and 13 Jbeta reverse. Only in-frame clones appear in the TCRdb table, and some are missing; sequencing was by immunoSEQ multiplex PCR. Of 80,000 to 130,000 clones listed, approximately 81% are singletons. Material: PBMCs. V and J are TRBV7-6 and TRBJ2-7, with 8 bases aligning to TRBD2. The TCR originated in a female donor in good health and CMV-seropositive. CDR3 protein: CASSLASGAYEQYF. The CDR3 DNA is TGTGCCAGCAGCTTAGCTAGCGGGGCCTACGAGCAGTACTTC.